A single sample is the source of the 13 T cell receptor beta chains below, sequenced in a study of tumor and adjacent non-tumor tissue in lung cancer. The library came from three nested PCR rounds adapted from ARM-PCR protocols. TCRdb analysed the multiplex PCR reads with MiXCR anew, one entry per CDR3 protein. The sample yields 84,000 or so distinct CDR3 sequences, roughly two thirds seen once. No cell sorting was done before RNA was extracted from the tissue. Material: lung tumor tissue. The receptors originated from a man between 70 and 80 years old with non-small cell lung cancer.

The chain is built from TRBV11-2 and TRBJ2-1, with 8 bases that match TRBD2. Trimming cost V 11 bases and J 6 bases; bases outside gene matches: 9. Germline V gives CDR1 SGHAT, CDR2 FQNNGV. The CDR3 covers 13 residues. CDR3 residues: CAGSQGLVNEQFF. In DNA, the CDR3 is TGTGCCGGTAGCCAGGGACTAGTCAATGAGCAGTTCTTC.

This clonotype was observed a single time. Possible read error: a much larger clone is one base away. The chain joins TRBV6-6 to TRBJ2-3, with D tentatively TRBD1 (5 bases). Germline V gene lookup returns CDR1 MNHNY and CDR2 SVGAGI (reference sequence). The CDR3 is made up of 16 amino acids. In DNA, the CDR3 is TGTGCCAGCAGACCCCGGACGGGTGCTGGGGCAGATATGCAGTATTTT. It encodes CASRPRTGAGADMQYF.

This clonotype came up many times. The rearrangement links TRBV29-1 to TRBJ2-6; perhaps D is TRBD1 or TRBD2 (5 bases each). The CDR3 is 15 amino acids. V gave up 3 bases and J gave up 0 bases, with 9 bases separating them. The germline V gene has CDR1 SQVTM and CDR2 ANQGSEA. The DNA for the CDR3 is TGCAGCGTTGACGGGGCAGACTCTGGGGCCAACGTCCTGACTTTC. Translation: CSVDGADSGANVLTF.

As regards this clonotype: This sequence may be a read error, since a much larger clone differs from it by one base. This chain links TRBV6-6 with TRBJ2-4; D is possibly TRBD1 (5 bases). The CDR3 runs 14 residues. The germline gives CDR1 MNHNY, CDR2 SVGAGI (reference sequence). V was trimmed by 2 bases and J by 9 bases, leaving 14 bases between them. CDR3 DNA sequence: TGTGCCAGCAGTTACGGTGCAGGGTTAGGCATTCAGTACTTC. It specifies CASSYGAGLGIQYF.

Note on this clonotype: A read error may explain this, as a much larger clone is one base away. A read error is likely, as this CDR3 ends without the conserved phenylalanine or tryptophan. The chain recombines TRBV7-9 with TRBJ2-7; D not certain. This CDR3 contains 13 residues. Germline-derived CDR1 and CDR2 are SEHNR and FQNEAQ (reference sequence). Trimming stripped 1 base from V and 5 bases from J, with 9 bases between. This CDR3 reads CASSLDWVNEQYL. CDR3 DNA sequence: TGTGCCAGCAGCTTAGATTGGGTCAACGAGCAGTACTTA.

Remarks on this clonotype: Lacking the conserved final phenylalanine or tryptophan, this CDR3 likely reflects a read error. This chain joins TRBV7-3 and TRBJ2-1, with D perhaps being TRBD1 or TRBD2 (5 bases each). CDR3 length: 16 residues. Germline V gives CDR1 SGHTA, CDR2 FQGTGA. Trimming shortened V by 4 bases and J by 4 bases, and 17 bases separated the two germline ends. The CDR3 sequence is CASSSKGTETYNEQFL. The CDR3 DNA is TGTGCCAGCAGCTCGAAAGGGACGGAGACTTACAATGAGCAGTTCTTA.

This clonotype was found a few times. The junction and the germline gene differ at one end; a read error may be behind it. The V gene is TRBV7-8, the J gene TRBJ2-7, with D perhaps given as TRBD1 or TRBD2 (5 bases each). The length of the CDR3 is 13 residues. The germline gives CDR1 SGHVS, CDR2 FQNEAQ. This chain's CDR3 is CSSSSYGTLEQYF. As DNA, the CDR3 is TGTTCCAGCAGCTCCTACGGGACCCTCGAGCAGTACTTC.

Turning to this clonotype: An end of the junction differs from the germline gene, which may be a read error. The chain joins TRBV28 to TRBJ1-3; the D is unclear. Germline V lookup: CDR1 MDHEN, CDR2 SYDVKM. This CDR3 spans 14 amino acids. The CDR3 DNA follows: TGTGCCAGTAGTTCCGTCGTGGGTGGAAACACCATATATTTT. It encodes CASSSVVGGNTIYF.

This clonotype was picked up a small number of times. This chain connects TRBV20-1 to TRBJ2-2; maybe TRBD2 (5 bases). The germline CDR1 and CDR2 sequences are DFQATT and SNEGSKA (reference sequence). The CDR3 extends over 14 amino acids. Trimming pared 5 bases from V and 4 bases from J, leaving 14 bases between. CDR3 sequence reads: CSARGIGFTGELFF. In DNA form, the CDR3 reads TGCAGTGCTCGGGGAATTGGGTTCACCGGGGAGCTGTTTTTT.

This clonotype was seen repeatedly, ten times or more. The chain carries TRBV2 and TRBJ1-4; D is unresolved. Trimming cost V 6 bases and J 4 bases, with 15 bases left between them. The V gene's germline CDR1 is SNHLY and CDR2 FYNNEI. This CDR3 region has 15 residues. The CDR3 loop is CASRAHVRGNEKLFF. The CDR3 DNA reads as TGTGCCAGCAGAGCTCATGTCCGGGGTAATGAAAAACTGTTTTTT.

This clonotype has just one count. This may stem from a read error, because a much larger clone lies one nucleotide away. The rearrangement uses TRBV12-3 or TRBV12-4 and TRBJ2-3; 8 bases map to TRBD1. V shed 5 bases and J 1 base; nucleotides not matched to a gene: 14. The CDR3 covers 18 residues. CDR3 loop: CASSPHRGDGRCTDTQYF. Written as DNA, the CDR3 is TGTGCCAGCAGTCCACACAGGGGGGACGGACGGTGCACAGATACGCAGTATTTT.

This clonotype was counted a few times. Being one base from a much bigger clone, this may be a read error. The genes are TRBV28 and TRBJ2-5; D ambiguous. Germline CDR1 is MDHEN and CDR2 is SYDVKM. V was trimmed by 5 bases and J by 8 bases, leaving 18 bases between them. The CDR3 covers 14 residues. CDR3 DNA sequence: TGTGCCAGCAGTGAGATGGTCAGCCAAGGAACCCAGTACTTC. Its protein is CASSEMVSQGTQYF.

This clonotype has only a few counts. This may arise from a read error, as a much more abundant clone is one base away. The gene calls are TRBV6-5 and TRBJ2-2; D gene uncertain. The CDR3 length is 12 residues. V gave up 1 base and J gave up 7 bases, with 4 bases separating them. CDR1 is MNHEY and CDR2 is SVGAGI in the germline V gene. The DNA for the CDR3 is TGTGCCAGCAGTTACTTCTGCGGGGAGCTGTTTTTT. This translates into CASSYFCGELFF.